Listed below are T cell receptor beta chains from one sample, sequenced in a study of early T cells in non-severe SARS-CoV-2 infection. TCRdb analysed the 5' RACE reads with MiXCR anew, one entry per CDR3 protein. The sample includes approximately 22,000 distinct CDR3 sequences, approximately 4.5% of them seen just once. Sequencing was carried out using whole blood. The receptors were gathered from an adult who was a healthcare worker with PCR-confirmed SARS-CoV-2 infection or an uninfected control (not recorded which). The CDR3 runs from the conserved cysteine through the conserved F or W. The D gene is left open where the match is weak. Clone size is shown for a subset of rows, as once, few, many or a class of expanded clone.

clone_size	d_call	v_call	j_call	cdr3_nt	cdr3_aa
many	-	TRBV25-1	TRBJ2-2	TGTGCCAGCAGTGATGGGAGCGGGCTTTGGAACACCGGGGAGCTGTTTTTT	CASSDGSGLWNTGELFF
-	TRBD2	TRBV20-1	TRBJ2-7	TGCAGTGCTTCAGTCGGACTAGCGACCTACGAGCAGTACTTC	CSASVGLATYEQYF
many	TRBD1	TRBV2	TRBJ2-5	TGTGCCAGCAGTGAAGTCGACAGGGCCGAGACCCAGTACTTC	CASSEVDRAETQYF
-	TRBD2	TRBV27	TRBJ2-1	TGTGCCAGCAGTCCAGGACTAGCGGGAGACAATGAGCAGTTCTTC	CASSPGLAGDNEQFF
few	TRBD2	TRBV7-2	TRBJ2-3	TGTGCCAGCAGCCTTACGGGGGGGGCAGATACGCAGTATTTT	CASSLTGGADTQYF
many	-	TRBV29-1	TRBJ2-3	TGCAGCGTGTCTCAATCGGGGAGTGACGCAGATACGCAGTATTTT	CSVSQSGSDADTQYF
few	TRBD1	TRBV24-1	TRBJ1-2	TGTGCCACCAGTGACCCCGGGACAGGGGATGGCTACACCTTC	CATSDPGTGDGYTF
many	TRBD1	TRBV10-3	TRBJ2-7	TGTGCCATCAGGGGGACTGGACAGGGGGAGCAGTACTTC	CAIRGTGQGEQYF
-	-	TRBV5-4	TRBJ2-3	TGTGCCAGCAGTTGGGGGTTGGGAGATACGCAGTATTTT	CASSWGLGDTQYF
many	-	TRBV12-3/TRBV12-4	TRBJ2-7	TGTGCCAGCAGTTTAGGGTACGAGCAGTACTTC	CASSLGYEQYF
many	TRBD2	TRBV19	TRBJ2-2	TGTGCCAGTAGTATAGATCGACTAGCGGGAGGTGCTCCAAACACCGGGGAGCTGTTTTTT	CASSIDRLAGGAPNTGELFF
-	-	TRBV28	TRBJ2-1	TGTGCCAGCAGGGGTATCTTTGGTCGAGCGGACAATGAGCAGTTCTTC	CASRGIFGRADNEQFF
many	-	TRBV6-2/TRBV6-3	TRBJ2-2	TGTGCCAGCAGTTACTCTGAGGGTAACACCGGGGAGCTGTTTTTT	CASSYSEGNTGELFF
few	-	TRBV28	TRBJ2-7	TGTGCCAGCAGTAGACCCGGCCGGAACCGCGAGCAGTACTTC	CASSRPGRNREQYF
many	-	TRBV24-1	TRBJ2-1	TGTGCCACCAGTGATGCTTCCCTCCAACATGGAGATGAGCAGTTCTTC	CATSDASLQHGDEQFF
medium-sized	-	TRBV7-6	TRBJ2-5	TGTGCCAGCAGCTTAGGACGACAAGAGACCCAGTACTTC	CASSLGRQETQYF
many	-	TRBV4-3	TRBJ2-5	TGCGCCAGCAGCCAAGATCCTGGAGAGACCCAGTACTTC	CASSQDPGETQYF
few	TRBD2	TRBV11-2	TRBJ2-7	TGTGCCAGCAGCTCGTTAGCGGGAAAGACCTACGAGCAGTACTTC	CASSSLAGKTYEQYF
many	-	TRBV5-6	TRBJ2-7	TGTGCCAGCAGCTTGGTTAAACCCGACGAGCAGTACTTC	CASSLVKPDEQYF
few	TRBD1	TRBV14	TRBJ2-1	TGTGCCAGCAGCCAAGCGGGGAATAGAGGAAGGGGGCGCTACAATGAGCAGTTCTTC	CASSQAGNRGRGRYNEQFF
many	-	TRBV5-6	TRBJ1-5	TGTGCCAGCAGCTTGCTGGAGGGAGGTCAGCCCCAGCATTTT	CASSLLEGGQPQHF
many	TRBD2	TRBV5-1	TRBJ2-2	TGCGCCAGCAGCTTGTGGTCTAGCGGGAACACCGGGGAGCTGTTTTTT	CASSLWSSGNTGELFF
many	TRBD1	TRBV20-1	TRBJ2-5	TGCAGTGCTAGAGATTCTGGCCGGACAGGGCGAGAGACCCAGTACTTC	CSARDSGRTGRETQYF
many	TRBD2	TRBV6-2/TRBV6-3	TRBJ2-3	TGTGCCAGCAGGGGAAGCGGGAGAGGAGCAGATACGCAGTATTTT	CASRGSGRGADTQYF
many	-	TRBV3-1	TRBJ2-7	TGTGCCAGCAGCCAAGGATTAAACTCCTACGAGCAGTACTTC	CASSQGLNSYEQYF
many	-	TRBV7-2	TRBJ2-1	TGTGCCAGCAGCTGGCGCTCCCCAGGGGTTTTGGGAAATGAGCAGTTCTTC	CASSWRSPGVLGNEQFF
many	-	TRBV6-6	TRBJ2-1	TGTGCCAGCAGTTACCTCAATGAGCAGTTCTTC	CASSYLNEQFF
-	-	TRBV14	TRBJ1-1	TGTGCCAGCAGCCAAGCGGCCGGGGGGAGCGCTGAAGCTTTCTTT	CASSQAAGGSAEAFF
medium-sized	TRBD1	TRBV27	TRBJ1-1	TGTGCCAGCAGAGAGACAGGGAGGATGAACACTGAAGCTTTCTTT	CASRETGRMNTEAFF
medium-sized	TRBD1	TRBV28	TRBJ2-5	TGTGCCAGCAGTCCACAGGGGGGCCTTCAAGAGACCCAGTACTTC	CASSPQGGLQETQYF
-	TRBD2	TRBV19	TRBJ2-3	TGTGCCAGTACGGGAGGGATCTTCGCAGATACGCAGTATTTT	CASTGGIFADTQYF
-	-	TRBV6-5	TRBJ1-1	TGTGCCAGCACCAACGGACATATGAACACTGAAGCTTTCTTT	CASTNGHMNTEAFF
many	TRBD2	TRBV7-2	TRBJ2-5	TGTGCCAGCAGCCCGGGACTAGCGAACCAAGAGACCCAGTACTTC	CASSPGLANQETQYF
many	TRBD1	TRBV10-3	TRBJ2-7	TGTGCCATCAGTGAGAGGGGGCAGGGGCCGTTCTACGAGCAGTACTTC	CAISERGQGPFYEQYF
many	-	TRBV29-1	TRBJ2-1	TGCAGCGCGCGACAAGATTTCTCCTACAATGAGCAGTTCTTC	CSARQDFSYNEQFF
few	TRBD2	TRBV5-1	TRBJ2-5	TGCGCCAGCAGCCTTCGACTAGCGGGGCGTCAAGAGACCCAGTACTTC	CASSLRLAGRQETQYF
many	-	TRBV28	TRBJ1-1	TGTGCCAGCACTGAACAGAGTCCTGGGACTGAAGCTTTCTTT	CASTEQSPGTEAFF
many	-	TRBV5-1	TRBJ2-7	TGCGCCAGCAGCTCCTTGTCAGGGTATGAGCAGTACTTC	CASSSLSGYEQYF
few	-	TRBV7-9	TRBJ1-1	TGTGCCAGCAGCTTATCCGGCAGGATGAACACTGAAGCTTTCTTT	CASSLSGRMNTEAFF
-	TRBD2	TRBV7-8	TRBJ2-1	TGTGCCAGCACCGCCGGGGCGGGAGGGGGTTACAATGAGCAGTTCTTC	CASTAGAGGGYNEQFF
many	TRBD2	TRBV7-9	TRBJ2-1	TGTGCCATAGCCGGAACTAGCGGGAGGGACGCCTACAATGAGCAGTTCTTC	CAIAGTSGRDAYNEQFF
-	-	TRBV15	TRBJ2-2	TGTGCCACCAGCAGAGCGGGAGACACCGGGGAGCTGTTTTTT	CATSRAGDTGELFF